A selection of T cell receptor beta chains follows, all from one sample in a study of cytomegalovirus exposure and HLA in healthy donors. The repertoire was sequenced with immunoSEQ multiplex PCR; TCRdb's copy has only in-frame clones and lacks some. The top ten hold around 1.2% of the sample, which has about 120,000 clones, 60% to 85% seen once. Sequenced sample: PBMCs. The receptors were sampled from a woman aged 25 to 45 in good health and CMV-seronegative. CDR3s include the opening cysteine and the closing phenylalanine or tryptophan. A D gene is named only where the DNA matches it firmly. Only some rows state a clone size, as once, few, many or a class for expanded clones.

DNA,CDR3,J,D,size,V
TGTGCCAGCAGCTTTGCGGAGGGCAGCGAATTCATGAACACTGAAGCTTTCTTT,CASSFAEGSEFMNTEAFF,TRBJ1-1,-,-,TRBV7-9
TGTGCCAGCAGCGTCTCCGGGACAGGGGACCGCTATGGCTACACCTTC,CASSVSGTGDRYGYTF,TRBJ1-2,TRBD1,once,TRBV5-6
TGTGCCTGGAGTGTACGGGGGATCGAGCAGTACTTC,CAWSVRGIEQYF,TRBJ2-7,-,-,TRBV30
TGTGCCAGCAGTGAATGGGGGTGGAGCGGACAGCCTAATTCACCCCTCCACTTT,CASSEWGWSGQPNSPLHF,TRBJ1-6,-,-,TRBV6-4
TGTGCCAGCAGTTACTCCAGGGCCTCCTACGAGCAGTACTTC,CASSYSRASYEQYF,TRBJ2-7,-,once,TRBV6-5
TGTGCCAGCAGCGAGCAGGGGGCCTGGCAGCCCCAGCATTTT,CASSEQGAWQPQHF,TRBJ1-5,TRBD1,-,TRBV6-1
TGTGCCAGCAGCCAAGAAGGACAGGGTGAGGGCAATCAGCCCCAGCATTTT,CASSQEGQGEGNQPQHF,TRBJ1-5,TRBD1,-,TRBV4-2
TGTGCCAGCAGCGGTAGGACAGGGGGCTCCTACGAGCAGTACTTC,CASSGRTGGSYEQYF,TRBJ2-7,TRBD1,once,TRBV9
TGTGCCAGCAGTCGAAGCGGGGGGGCCGAAGAGACCCAGTACTTC,CASSRSGGAEETQYF,TRBJ2-5,TRBD2,-,TRBV28
TGTGCCGGCCACAGGGTAAATTCACCCCTCCACTTT,CAGHRVNSPLHF,TRBJ1-6,-,-,TRBV30
TGTGCCAGCAGTCGTTGGGACTTAGATTCACCCCTCCACTTT,CASSRWDLDSPLHF,TRBJ1-6,-,-,TRBV27
TGTGCCAGCAGCCAAGAGGCGGGGCAGGGGGCTCGACAGCCCCAGCATTTT,CASSQEAGQGARQPQHF,TRBJ1-5,TRBD1,-,TRBV4-2
TGTGCCAGCAGCCAAGCCTTCGGTGCTTCTATCTACAATGAGCAGTTCTTC,CASSQAFGASIYNEQFF,TRBJ2-1,-,-,TRBV28
TGTGCCAGCAGTATCACCTACCCGCCGGGGGAAAAACTGTTTTTT,CASSITYPPGEKLFF,TRBJ1-4,-,-,TRBV6-6
TGTGCCAGCCGACAGGTGTCCTACGAGCAGTACTTC,CASRQVSYEQYF,TRBJ2-7,-,few,TRBV28
TGTGCCTGGAGTGCATTCCGTAGACGCGGGAATGAGCAGTTCTTC,CAWSAFRRRGNEQFF,TRBJ2-1,-,-,TRBV30
TGCAGCGTCTTGGGACTAGCGGGAGATCAAGAGCAGTTCTTC,CSVLGLAGDQEQFF,TRBJ2-1,TRBD2,-,TRBV29-1
TGTGCCAGCAGCGCGGACAGTCACTCTGGAAACACCATATATTTT,CASSADSHSGNTIYF,TRBJ1-3,-,-,TRBV9
TGTGCCTGGAGGCAGGGGAGCGGGGAGCTGTTTTTT,CAWRQGSGELFF,TRBJ2-2,-,-,TRBV30
TGTGCCAGTAGTATCCCTAAATTGAACACTGAAGCTTTCTTT,CASSIPKLNTEAFF,TRBJ1-1,-,-,TRBV19
TGTGCCAGCACCGAGGTCGGGGTTCACGAGACCCAGTACTTC,CASTEVGVHETQYF,TRBJ2-5,-,-,TRBV2
TGCGCCAGCAGGACAGGGGGCATCACCGGGGAGCTGTTTTTT,CASRTGGITGELFF,TRBJ2-2,TRBD1,-,TRBV10-1
TGTGCCAGCAGCTTCCAGGGGAACACTGAAGCTTTCTTT,CASSFQGNTEAFF,TRBJ1-1,-,-,TRBV7-2
TGTGCCAGCAGTTTAAATGTTATCCAGGGTAGAGATACGCAGTATTTT,CASSLNVIQGRDTQYF,TRBJ2-3,-,-,TRBV28
TGTGCCAGCAGCGTACGGGTGGAGGGGGGGTTAGGCTCTGGGGCCAACGTCCTGACTTTC,CASSVRVEGGLGSGANVLTF,TRBJ2-6,-,-,TRBV9
TGTGCCAGCAGCTTAAACAGGAACACTGAAGCTTTCTTT,CASSLNRNTEAFF,TRBJ1-1,-,once,TRBV7-2
TGTGCCTGGAGTGTCCCCCTGACAGGGAAGGTCACTGAAGCTTTCTTT,CAWSVPLTGKVTEAFF,TRBJ1-1,TRBD1,-,TRBV30
TGTGCCAGCTCACCACTCGGCACAGATACGCAGTATTTT,CASSPLGTDTQYF,TRBJ2-3,-,-,TRBV18
TGTGCCAGCAGCACCCCCGTTGGGTACAGTCAAGAGACCCAGTACTTC,CASSTPVGYSQETQYF,TRBJ2-5,-,-,TRBV5-4
TGCGCCAGCAGTGAGGAGGGAGCCTACGAGCAGTACTTC,CASSEEGAYEQYF,TRBJ2-7,-,-,TRBV5-1
TGTGCCAGCACCCCACTCGGTCCCAATGAGCAGTTCTTC,CASTPLGPNEQFF,TRBJ2-1,-,-,TRBV6-5
TGTGCCAGCAGCTTTGGTCCGGAGGTCACCGGGGAGCTGTTTTTT,CASSFGPEVTGELFF,TRBJ2-2,-,-,TRBV7-2